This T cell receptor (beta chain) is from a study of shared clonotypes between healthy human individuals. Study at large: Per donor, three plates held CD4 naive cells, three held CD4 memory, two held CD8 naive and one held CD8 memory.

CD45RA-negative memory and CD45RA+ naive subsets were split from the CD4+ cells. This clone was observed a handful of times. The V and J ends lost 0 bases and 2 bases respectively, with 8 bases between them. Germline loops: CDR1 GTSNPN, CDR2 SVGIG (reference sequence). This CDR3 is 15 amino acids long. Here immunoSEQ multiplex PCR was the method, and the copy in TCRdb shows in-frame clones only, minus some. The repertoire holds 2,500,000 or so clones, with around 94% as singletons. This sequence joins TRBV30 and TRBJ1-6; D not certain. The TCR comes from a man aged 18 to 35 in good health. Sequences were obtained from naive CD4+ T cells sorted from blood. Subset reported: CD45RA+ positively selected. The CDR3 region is CAWSVQSPYNSPLHF. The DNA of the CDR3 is TGTGCCTGGAGTGTCCAGAGTCCCTATAATTCACCCCTCCACTTT. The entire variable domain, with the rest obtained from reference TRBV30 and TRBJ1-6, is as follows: SQTIHQWPATLVQPVGSPLSLECTVEGTSNPNLYWYRQAAGRGLQLLFYSVGIGQISSEVPQNLSASRPQDRQFILSSKKLLLSDSGFYLCAWSVQSPYNSPLHFGNGTRLTVT.